A single sample is the source of the 3 T cell receptor beta chains below, sequenced in a study of blood T cell repertoires in COVID-19. Generated by immunoSEQ multiplex PCR, the TCRdb table keeps only in-frame clones and is missing some. Among 300,000 or so clones listed, roughly 92% were seen once. Sequences were obtained from peripheral blood. The receptors come from a woman aged 25-40 years with COVID-19, enrolled during active disease.

The chain recombines TRBV7-9 with TRBJ1-2; maybe TRBD1 (6 bases). The CDR3 loop spans 14 amino acids. Germline CDR1 SEHNR, CDR2 FQNEAQ (reference sequence). Trimming took off 2 bases at V and 0 bases at J, with 7 bases between the two ends. This CDR3 is CASSLPGANYGYTF. CDR3 DNA: TGTGCCAGCAGCTTACCAGGGGCTAACTATGGCTACACCTTC.

For this clone: Other DNA sequences in the sample encode the same CDR3. The chain links TRBV18 to TRBJ1-5; 10 bases are a match to TRBD1. This CDR3 has 14 residues. Germline V lookup: CDR1 KGHSH, CDR2 LQKENI. Germline trimming cut 3 bases from V and 4 bases from J; bases unmatched to any gene: 0. CDR3 loop: CASSPGQGNQPQHF. CDR3 DNA: TGTGCCAGCTCACCGGGACAGGGGAATCAGCCCCAGCATTTT.

This sequence joins TRBV7-2 and TRBJ1-5; TRBD1 is a possible D gene (6 bases). Trimming pared 5 bases from V and 4 bases from J, leaving 27 bases between. CDR1 is SGHTA and CDR2 is FQGNSA in the germline V gene. This CDR3 spans 19 amino acids. CDR3 coding DNA: TGTGCCAGCAGCCCTCGGGGGACTCAAGGGGGGGTGCGAAATCAGCCCCAGCATTTT. Protein sequence: CASSPRGTQGGVRNQPQHF.